Each of the 24 T cell receptor beta chains below was sequenced from the same sample in a study of OX40 agonist ivuxolimab in advanced cancers. Receptor libraries were prepared by the immunoSEQ multiplex PCR assay. Here the immuneACCESS table is served through TCRdb, limited to in-frame sequences with V and J called. Missing clones are a known gap in these copies; in checked studies unresolved V genes cover under half, and the rest lacks a known reason. The sample table contains about 75,000 clones; only one count was recorded for approximately 84% of them. The top ten constitute 15% to 20% of the sample. The starting material was CD4+ or CD8+ T cells sorted from blood, obtained in a trial of the OX40 agonist ivuxolimab. The receptors originated from an adult with an advanced solid tumor such as melanoma, head and neck, liver or kidney cancer.

This chain connects TRBV28 to TRBJ2-5; 9 bases match TRBD2. The end of the DNA is better explained by TRBJ2-7, so the J call may be wrong. The germline gives CDR1 MDHEN, CDR2 SYDVKM. There are 15 residues in the CDR3. CDR3 in amino acids: CASGISGSPSYEQYF. The DNA for the CDR3 is TGTGCCAGCGGAATTAGCGGGAGTCCCTCCTACGAGCAGTACTTC.

This chain joins TRBV7-2 and TRBJ2-1; 10 bases fit TRBD1. Germline V gene sequence: CDR1 SGHTA, CDR2 FQGNSA. Trimming at V came to 3 bases and at J to 7 bases, leaving 6 bases not matched to a gene. This CDR3 has 15 amino acids. The CDR3 protein is CASSLTGTGANEQFF. CDR3 coding DNA: TGTGCCAGCAGCTTGACCGGGACAGGGGCTAATGAGCAGTTCTTC.

The chain carries TRBV28 and TRBJ2-5; TRBD1 aligns across 10 bases. V lost 10 bases and J lost 5; bases outside the gene matches: 4. There are 12 residues in the CDR3. The germline gives CDR1 MDHEN, CDR2 SYDVKM. CDR3 bases: TGTGCCACGACAGGGGGCGGCGAGACCCAGTACTTC. Encoded protein: CATTGGGETQYF.

The chain carries TRBV19 and TRBJ2-1, with TRBD2 matching 7 bases. J was trimmed by 7 bases and V by 7 bases; bases with no gene match: 13. The length of the CDR3 is 15 residues. CDR1 and CDR2 from the germline V gene are LNHDA and SQIVND (reference sequence). The chain's CDR3 is CASKSGLAVWNEQFF. CDR3 DNA sequence: TGTGCCAGTAAAAGTGGGCTAGCGGTTTGGAATGAGCAGTTCTTC.

This chain uses TRBV7-9 with TRBJ2-1; no definite D call. Germline V gene sequence: CDR1 SEHNR, CDR2 FQNEAQ (reference sequence). This CDR3 contains 13 residues. V lost 2 bases and J 5 bases, leaving 7 bases between the germline ends. This CDR3 is CASSLNENNEQFF. Written as DNA, the CDR3 is TGTGCCAGCAGCTTAAATGAAAACAATGAGCAGTTCTTC.

V gene TRBV7-2 combines with J gene TRBJ1-5; D may be TRBD1 (5 bases). The CDR3 covers 16 residues. Germline V CDR1 and CDR2: SGHTA, FQGNSA. Trimming left V 1 base short and J 0 bases short, with 10 bases between. As DNA, the CDR3 is TGTGCCAGCAGCTTAGTCGGGGGTTATAGCAATCAGCCCCAGCATTTT. Translation gives CASSLVGGYSNQPQHF.

This chain links TRBV15 with TRBJ1-2; unclear D gene. Deletions cut 5 bases from V and 4 bases from J, with 14 bases between. Germline-derived CDR1 and CDR2 are LNHNV and YYDKDF (reference sequence). This CDR3 comprises 14 residues. Here the CDR3 DNA reads TGTGCCACCAGCCCCCTAGGCCTCGCCTATGGCTACACCTTC. It is translated as CATSPLGLAYGYTF. Together with reference TRBV15 and TRBJ1-2, the CDR3 gives the full variable domain: DAMVIQNPRYQVTQFGKPVTLSCSQTLNHNVMYWYQQKSSQAPKLLFHYYDKDFNNEADTPDNFQSRRPNTSFCFLDIRSPGLGDTAMYLCATSPLGLAYGYTFGSGTRLTVV.

The CDR3 region is CASSLDKRAPLGYTF. In DNA form, the CDR3 reads TGTGCCAGCAGCTTAGACAAAAGGGCCCCCCTGGGCTACACCTTC. This chain joins TRBV4-2 and TRBJ1-2; D is ambiguous. V was pared by 5 bases and J by 8 bases, with 21 bases between. This CDR3 is built from 15 residues. Germline CDR1 is LGHNA and CDR2 is YNFKEQ.

This clone has just one count. The chain couples TRBV6-6 to TRBJ1-4; the match to TRBD1 covers 10 bases. The CDR3 extends over 14 amino acids. V lost 5 bases, J lost 11 bases, and 8 bases stayed unmatched. Per the germline V gene, CDR1 is MNHNY and CDR2 is SVGAGI (reference sequence). The DNA of the CDR3 is TGTGCCAGCAGTCAGACAGGGGGCGTCACCAAACTGTTTTTT. This codes for CASSQTGGVTKLFF.

The V gene is TRBV11-2, the J gene TRBJ1-1; TRBD1 aligns across 7 bases. This CDR3 spans 13 amino acids. The germline V gene encodes CDR1 SGHAT and CDR2 FQNNGV. V lost 3 bases to trimming and J lost 3 bases; unmatched junction nucleotides: 1. CDR3 sequence reads: CASSFDRDTEAFF. The CDR3 region has the DNA TGTGCCAGCAGCTTCGACAGGGACACTGAAGCTTTCTTT.

The V call is TRBV7-9, the J call TRBJ2-1; 7 bases line up with TRBD2. This CDR3 is 16 amino acids long. Germline V gene lookup returns CDR1 SEHNR and CDR2 FQNEAQ (reference sequence). After removal of 5 bases from V and 5 bases from J, the junction contained 12 bases not matched to a gene. CDR3 loop: CASSPQAASGNNEQFF. The CDR3 nucleotides read TGTGCCAGCAGCCCCCAGGCGGCTAGCGGAAACAATGAGCAGTTCTTC. The full variable domain, rest sourced from reference TRBV7-9 and TRBJ2-1, is DTGVSQNPRHKITKRGQNVTFRCDPISEHNRLYWYRQTLGQGPEFLTYFQNEAQLEKSRLLSDRFSAERPKGSFSTLEIQRTEQGDSAMYLCASSPQAASGNNEQFFGPGTRLTVL.

The gene calls are TRBV19 and TRBJ2-2; 9 bases line up with TRBD2. This CDR3 is built from 17 residues. V lost 5 bases and J lost 6; bases outside the gene matches: 13. The germline CDR1 and CDR2 sequences are LNHDA and SQIVND (reference sequence). The CDR3 protein is CASSPKLAGIYAGELFF. The CDR3 nucleotides are TGTGCCAGTAGTCCCAAACTAGCGGGTATATACGCCGGGGAGCTGTTTTTT.

This sequence joins TRBV28 and TRBJ2-7; 8 bases fit TRBD1. With 4 bases clipped from V and 0 bases from J, the junction kept 8 bases outside the gene matches. From germline, CDR1 is MDHEN and CDR2 SYDVKM. The CDR3 covers 16 residues. Here the CDR3 DNA reads TGTGCCAGCAGTTGGGCAGGGGGCTTAAGCTCCTACGAGCAGTACTTC. Translated: CASSWAGGLSSYEQYF.

V is TRBV5-1 and J is TRBJ2-1, with D perhaps TRBD2 (5 bases). The germline V gene encodes CDR1 SGHRS and CDR2 YFSETQ. V was shortened by 1 base and J by 6 bases, with 8 bases between the two germline ends. The CDR3 sequence is 13 residues long. Here the CDR3 reads CASSLLSGNEQFF. The CDR3 DNA sequence: TGCGCCAGCAGCTTGTTAAGCGGCAATGAGCAGTTCTTC. Complete variable domain (other parts from reference TRBV5-1 and TRBJ2-1): KAGVTQTPRYLIKTRGQQVTLSCSPISGHRSVSWYQQTPGQGLQFLFEYFSETQRNKGNFPGRFSGRQFSNSRSEMNVSTLELGDSALYLCASSLLSGNEQFFGPGTRLTVL.

This clone was counted once. The genes are TRBV25-1 and TRBJ2-5; possible D gene TRBD2, 6 bases. This CDR3 contains 13 residues. Germline V gives CDR1 MGHDK, CDR2 SYGVNS. V lost 4 bases, J lost 4 bases, and 10 bases lay in between. CDR3 bases: TGTGCCAGCAGTGTGGGAGGACGAGAGACCCAGTACTTC. The encoded protein is CASSVGGRETQYF.

The chain carries TRBV19 and TRBJ2-5; perhaps TRBD2 as D (6 bases). The CDR3 totals 14 residues. V shed 5 bases and J shed 2 bases, with 12 bases lying between them. Per germline, CDR1 LNHDA and CDR2 SQIVND (reference sequence). CDR3 in DNA: TGTGCCAGTAGTGGCGGGACTCGACAAGAGACCCAGTACTTC. Amino acid sequence: CASSGGTRQETQYF.

The chain links TRBV2 to TRBJ2-7; no reliable D call. The CDR3 runs 14 residues. Germline V gene sequence: CDR1 SNHLY, CDR2 FYNNEI. The V end lost 2 bases, the J end lost 0 bases, and 8 bases lay between the germline ends. In nucleotides, the CDR3 is TGTGCCAGCAGTGAACACCGCAACTCCTACGAGCAGTACTTC. Amino acid sequence: CASSEHRNSYEQYF.

CDR3 nucleotide sequence: TGTGCCAGCAGACCTAATGGGCCGAACTATGGCTACACCTTC. Translated: CASRPNGPNYGYTF. This sequence joins TRBV28 and TRBJ1-2; D gene ambiguous. Trimming left V 6 bases short and J 2 bases short, with 13 bases between. Germline values: CDR1 MDHEN, CDR2 SYDVKM. There are 14 residues in the CDR3.

This clone has only a few counts. The same CDR3 arises from other DNA sequences in this sample as well. CDR3 nucleotides: TGTGCCAGCAGTTTACAGGACGAGCAGTACTTC. Its translation is CASSLQDEQYF. The J gene is TRBJ2-7, the V gene TRBV28; D remains unclear. Germline values: CDR1 MDHEN, CDR2 SYDVKM. This CDR3 is 11 amino acids long. V shed 2 bases and J shed 5 bases, with 4 bases lying between them.

This clone was seen a handful of times. The DNA is omitted, as the CDR3 cannot be located on it reliably, and the CDR3 follows TCRdb's listing. The chain is built from TRBV19 and TRBJ2-1; TRBD1 is the table's D call, not checked against the DNA. The CDR3 adds up to 15 amino acids, both ends counted. Germline lookup yields CDR1 LNHDA and CDR2 SQIVND (reference sequence). The CDR3 sequence is CASTSGQGSYNEQFF.

This clone came up once. The chain uses TRBV7-2 and TRBJ1-1; perhaps TRBD1 as D (5 bases). Between the trimmed V and J ends, which lost 2 bases and 5 bases, there was a span of 12 bases. Germline lookup yields CDR1 SGHTA and CDR2 FQGNSA. There are 14 residues in the CDR3. CDR3 DNA sequence: TGTGCCAGCAGCTTACGGACGGGGGGGACTGAAGCTTTCTTT. Translated, it gives CASSLRTGGTEAFF.

The table lists this clone with a count of one. The chain is built from TRBV11-2 and TRBJ1-1; 7 nucleotides match TRBD1. This CDR3 has 14 amino acids. Germline V gene data show CDR1 as SGHAT and CDR2 as FQNNGV. V lost 6 bases and J lost 6; bases outside the gene matches: 10. The chain's CDR3 is CASSPRTGRAEAFF. The CDR3 nucleotides are TGTGCCAGCAGTCCCAGGACAGGTCGGGCTGAAGCTTTCTTT.

The chain has TRBV7-2 and TRBJ2-1, with 11 bases matching TRBD2. V gave up 1 base and J gave up 2 bases; unmatched junction bases: 1. Germline V CDR1 and CDR2: SGHTA, FQGNSA. The length of the CDR3 is 16 residues. In DNA form, the CDR3 reads TGTGCCAGCAGCTTAGGGGGACTAGCGGCCTACAATGAGCAGTTCTTC. This gives the protein CASSLGGLAAYNEQFF.

The chain links TRBV5-6 to TRBJ1-1; the D gene is possibly TRBD1 (6 bases). V shed 3 bases and J shed 3 bases, with 12 bases lying between them. Germline V gene lookup returns CDR1 SGHDT and CDR2 YYEEEE. The CDR3 spans 14 residues. This CDR3 is CASSSVGGYTEAFF. The CDR3 DNA reads as TGTGCCAGCAGCTCCGTCGGGGGCTACACTGAAGCTTTCTTT.